Shown below are 28 T cell receptor beta chains from a single sample sequenced in a study of T cell responses to AZD1222 COVID-19 vaccine. Some clones are missing from TCRdb's copy, which holds only in-frame ones; the method was immunoSEQ multiplex PCR. Among 120,000 or so clones, about 87% were seen once, and the ten largest hold less than 11%. The sample consisted of peripheral blood, taken on day 0 of AZD1222 vaccination. The receptors come from an adult in good health.

The J gene is TRBJ2-7, the V gene TRBV30; D ambiguous. CDR3 length equals 13 residues. From germline, CDR1 is GTSNPN and CDR2 SVGIG (reference sequence). V was clipped by 0 bases and J by 2 bases, with 8 bases between them. The CDR3, as DNA: TGTGCCTGGAGTGTCGCCCTTACCTACGAGCAGTACTTC. It yields the protein CAWSVALTYEQYF.

The chain is built from TRBV7-2 and TRBJ2-7; no reliable D call. Germline assignment: CDR1 SGHTA and CDR2 FQGNSA. Trimming cost V 0 bases and J 4 bases, with 7 bases left between them. The CDR3 is made up of 13 amino acids. The CDR3 protein is CASSLALGYEQYF. The CDR3 DNA reads TGTGCCAGCAGCTTAGCGCTGGGATACGAGCAGTACTTC.

The genes are TRBV11-3 and TRBJ1-1; D is undetermined. Germline V gene sequence: CDR1 SGHNT, CDR2 YENEEA. V was pared by 4 bases and J by 1 base, with 4 bases between. The CDR3 contains 12 residues. CDR3 coding DNA: TGTGCCAGCAGCTCGGGGAACACTGAAGCTTTCTTT. Protein: CASSSGNTEAFF.

V is TRBV7-2 and J is TRBJ2-1; 14 bases line up with TRBD2. CDR1 and CDR2 from the germline V gene are SGHTA and FQGNSA. The CDR3 runs 14 residues. V lost 8 bases, J lost 7 bases, and 4 bases stayed unmatched. CDR3 sequence: CASVGTSGRNEQFF. The CDR3 bases are TGTGCCAGCGTCGGGACTAGCGGGAGAAATGAGCAGTTCTTC. The full variable domain, its missing parts supplied by reference TRBV7-2 and TRBJ2-1, is GAGVSQSPSNKVTEKGKDVELRCDPISGHTALYWYRQSLGQGLEFLIYFQGNSAPDKSGLPSDRFSAERTGGSVSTLTIQRTQQEDSAVYLCASVGTSGRNEQFFGPGTRLTVL.

In DNA, the CDR3 is TGCGCCAGCAGCTTTGACAGGGTTGGGTCCGGGGAGCTGTTTTTT. Protein: CASSFDRVGSGELFF. V and J are TRBV5-1 and TRBJ2-2, with 7 nucleotides matching TRBD1. This CDR3 has 15 amino acids. CDR1 is SGHRS and CDR2 is YFSETQ in the germline V gene. J gave up 6 bases and V 2 bases, and 7 bases lay outside the gene matches.

This chain connects TRBV7-2 to TRBJ2-7; TRBD2 agrees at 7 bases. Looked up from germline, CDR1 is SGHTA and CDR2 is FQGNSA. The CDR3 sequence is 14 residues long. V lost 3 bases and J lost 3; bases outside the gene matches: 5. CDR3 coding DNA: TGTGCCAGCAGCTTTGGCGGGAGAAGCTACGAGCAGTACTTC. Translated: CASSFGGRSYEQYF.

For the CDR3, the DNA is TGTGCCAGCAGTTACTTCAGTTTTAATACAGGGATCAATGAAGCTTTCTTT. Translated, it gives CASSYFSFNTGINEAFF. The rearrangement joins TRBV6-2 or TRBV6-3 to TRBJ1-1; D perhaps matches TRBD1 (6 bases). V lost 1 base and J lost 7, with 22 bases in between. Germline V gene sequence: CDR1 MNHEY, CDR2 SVGEGT. This CDR3 contains 17 residues.

V is TRBV9 and J is TRBJ2-3, with 9 bases lining up with TRBD2. The CDR3 spans 14 residues. The V gene's germline CDR1 is SGDLS and CDR2 YYNGEE. J lost 4 bases, V lost 4 bases, and 4 bases had no gene match. CDR3 sequence (DNA): TGTGCCAGCAGCCCCCCTAGCGGGGCAGATACGCAGTATTTT. Encoded protein: CASSPPSGADTQYF.

This rearrangement joins TRBV29-1 to TRBJ1-3; D not certain. This CDR3 has 12 amino acids. CDR1 SQVTM and CDR2 ANQGSEA come from the germline V gene. The V end lost 5 bases, the J end lost 3 bases, and 8 bases lay between the germline ends. CDR3 DNA sequence: TGCAGCGTTCTGTTTCTTGGAAACACCATATATTTT. It codes for CSVLFLGNTIYF.

The chain recombines TRBV27 with TRBJ2-1; 9 positions agree with TRBD2. This CDR3 spans 17 amino acids. Germline lookup yields CDR1 MNHEY and CDR2 SMNVEV (reference sequence). J gave up 5 bases and V 3 bases, and 11 bases lay outside the gene matches. This chain's CDR3 is CASSFRSPAGGNNEQFF. The CDR3, as DNA: TGTGCCAGCAGTTTCCGGTCCCCGGCGGGAGGGAACAATGAGCAGTTCTTC.

The J gene is TRBJ1-6, the V gene TRBV21-1. TRBV21-1 is shown as a pseudogene. The CDR3 contains 15 residues. DNA for the CDR3: TGTGCCAGCAGAAGCGGGGGGCAGGGGAATTCACCCCTCCACTTT. This sequence encodes CASRSGGQGNSPLHF.

This clone was seen more than once but under ten times. CDR3 sequence (DNA): TGTGCCAGCAGCCCAGGGGGTGGGACAGAGATTCAGCCCCAGCATTTT. Protein: CASSPGGGTEIQPQHF. V gene TRBV7-9 combines with J gene TRBJ1-5, with 7 bases aligning to TRBD1. Unmatched junction bases numbered 13, after V lost 5 bases and J lost 6 bases. This CDR3 is 16 amino acids long. Germline loops: CDR1 SEHNR, CDR2 FQNEAQ (reference sequence).

V usage is TRBV28 and J usage is TRBJ2-1, with D unresolved. CDR1 and CDR2 from the germline V gene are MDHEN and SYDVKM. The CDR3 consists of 13 residues. The germline V and J ends were trimmed by 3 bases and 5 bases, with 8 bases remaining between them. The CDR3: CASSFRGDNEQFF. In DNA, the CDR3 is TGTGCCAGCAGTTTCCGCGGAGACAATGAGCAGTTCTTC.

The chain uses TRBV5-1 and TRBJ1-6; tentative D call: TRBD1 (6 bases). V gave up 4 bases and J gave up 5 bases, with 13 bases separating them. Germline lookup yields CDR1 SGHRS and CDR2 YFSETQ. This CDR3 is 15 amino acids long. CDR3 sequence (DNA): TGCGCCAGCAGCAAGACAGGAGATGATAATTCACCCCTCCACTTT. Its translation is CASSKTGDDNSPLHF. The full variable domain, rest sourced from reference TRBV5-1 and TRBJ1-6, is KAGVTQTPRYLIKTRGQQVTLSCSPISGHRSVSWYQQTPGQGLQFLFEYFSETQRNKGNFPGRFSGRQFSNSRSEMNVSTLELGDSALYLCASSKTGDDNSPLHFGNGTRLTVT.

This clone was seen a few times. The chain carries TRBV29-1 and TRBJ1-4; 9 nucleotides match TRBD1. Trimming at V came to 6 bases and at J to 8 bases, leaving 10 bases not matched to a gene. The V gene's germline CDR1 is SQVTM and CDR2 ANQGSEA. This CDR3 has 14 amino acids. Here the CDR3 reads CSVQTGQGREKLFF. CDR3 DNA sequence: TGCAGCGTCCAAACGGGACAGGGACGAGAAAAACTGTTTTTT.

V is TRBV9 and J is TRBJ1-2; D unclear. V shed 4 bases and J shed 5 bases, with 15 bases lying between them. This CDR3 contains 14 residues. Per the germline V gene, CDR1 is SGDLS and CDR2 is YYNGEE. The CDR3 nucleotides are TGTGCCAGCAGCCCAGTCCCGTCTTCTTATGGCTACACCTTC. It codes for CASSPVPSSYGYTF.

This chain links TRBV12-3 or TRBV12-4 with TRBJ2-7, with 9 bases matching TRBD2. Trimming removed 4 bases from V and 13 bases from J; junction bases left unmatched: 8. There are 12 residues in the CDR3. CDR3 amino acids: CASSWTGLASYF. CDR3 coding DNA: TGTGCCAGCAGTTGGACGGGACTAGCTAGTTACTTC.

This chain joins TRBV4-3 and TRBJ2-1, with 8 bases identical to TRBD2. With V trimmed by 0 bases and J by 9 bases, 7 bases remained unmatched. CDR1 and CDR2 from the germline V gene are LGHNA and YSLEER. The CDR3 contains 15 residues. Written as DNA, the CDR3 is TGCGCCAGCAGCCAAGATCAAGGACTAGCTGGTGAGCAGTTCTTC. Amino acid sequence: CASSQDQGLAGEQFF.

This chain joins TRBV2 and TRBJ2-2; 11 bases line up with TRBD2. The germline gives CDR1 SNHLY, CDR2 FYNNEI. The ends lost 4 bases at V and 6 bases at J; junction bases unmatched: 4. The CDR3 runs to 15 residues. DNA for the CDR3: TGTGCCAGCAGTGCCAGTAGCGGGGGGGCCGGGGAGCTGTTTTTT. Translating gives CASSASSGGAGELFF.

The chain employs TRBV28 and TRBJ1-5, with a weak D call TRBD1 (5 bases). There are 13 residues in the CDR3. The germline CDR1 and CDR2 sequences are MDHEN and SYDVKM. Trimming shortened V by 6 bases and J by 4 bases, and 10 bases separated the two germline ends. CDR3 in amino acids: CASRGTDNQPQHF. CDR3 nucleotides: TGTGCCAGCAGGGGGACCGATAATCAGCCCCAGCATTTT.

The rearrangement links TRBV9 to TRBJ1-3; 11 nucleotides agree with TRBD1. This CDR3 contains 17 residues. With 6 bases clipped from V and 0 bases from J, the junction kept 8 bases outside the gene matches. Germline V gives CDR1 SGDLS, CDR2 YYNGEE. The CDR3 nucleotides read TGTGCCAGCATCCCGGACAGGGGGCACCACTCTGGAAACACCATATATTTT. This encodes CASIPDRGHHSGNTIYF.

The chain carries TRBV11-2 and TRBJ2-1, with 8 bases matching TRBD1. Germline CDR1 SGHAT, CDR2 FQNNGV. This CDR3 region has 16 residues. The trim removed 2 bases at V and 5 bases at J, leaving 8 bases unmatched. Here the CDR3 reads CASSLYVGTGHNEQFF. DNA of the CDR3: TGTGCCAGCAGCTTATATGTAGGGACAGGACACAATGAGCAGTTCTTC. Filled out from reference TRBV11-2 and TRBJ2-1, the complete variable domain reads EAGVAQSPRYKIIEKRQSVAFWCNPISGHATLYWYQQILGQGPKLLIQFQNNGVVDDSQLPKDRFSAERLKGVDSTLKIQPAKLEDSAVYLCASSLYVGTGHNEQFFGPGTRLTVL.

The V call is TRBV6-2 or TRBV6-3, the J call TRBJ2-7; D remains unclear. This CDR3 has 13 amino acids. V lost 5 bases to trimming and J lost 7 bases, with 15 bases between them. CDR1 and CDR2 from the germline V gene are MNHEY and SVGEGT. This CDR3 reads CASSDVWVPEQYF. The CDR3 region has the DNA TGTGCCAGCAGTGACGTCTGGGTTCCAGAGCAGTACTTC.

This chain links TRBV2 with TRBJ1-4; unclear D gene. V was pared by 7 bases and J by 5 bases, with 8 bases between. This CDR3 is 12 amino acids long. In germline, CDR1 is SNHLY, CDR2 FYNNEI. The DNA for the CDR3 is TGTGCCAGCACCCTGGACAATGAAAAACTGTTTTTT. It is translated as CASTLDNEKLFF.

This chain joins TRBV7-3 and TRBJ1-1; 9 bases align to TRBD1. Looked up from germline, CDR1 is SGHTA and CDR2 is FQGTGA. V was clipped by 2 bases and J by 6 bases; unmatched bases: 4. The CDR3 is made up of 14 amino acids. As DNA, the CDR3 is TGTGCCAGCAGCTTAGCGCGGACAGGGGCTGAAGCTTTCTTT. It specifies CASSLARTGAEAFF.

The chain links TRBV29-1 to TRBJ2-3; 12 positions agree with TRBD2. CDR3 size: 15 residues. Trimming cost V 4 bases and J 3 bases; bases outside gene matches: 5. Germline loops: CDR1 SQVTM, CDR2 ANQGSEA. The CDR3 region has the DNA TGCAGCGTTGTCGATGGGACTAGCGGGACAGATACGCAGTATTTT. This sequence encodes CSVVDGTSGTDTQYF.

The rearrangement uses TRBV5-5 and TRBJ1-1; no firm D call. This CDR3 has 12 amino acids. Looked up from germline, CDR1 is SGHKS and CDR2 is YYEKEE (reference sequence). Trimming cost V 2 bases and J 0 bases, with 2 bases left between them. The CDR3 protein is CASSFVNTEAFF. The CDR3, as DNA: TGTGCCAGCAGCTTCGTGAACACTGAAGCTTTCTTT.

This clone was seen a handful of times. The CDR3 region is CASSWTATYGYTF. CDR3 DNA sequence: TGTGCCAGCAGTTGGACCGCGACCTATGGCTACACCTTC. V is TRBV6-2 or TRBV6-3 and J is TRBJ1-2; D gene ambiguous. This CDR3 spans 13 amino acids. Germline CDR1 and CDR2: MNHEY and SVGEGT. V shed 4 bases and J shed 4 bases, with 10 bases lying between them.